Listed here is a single TCR beta chain. The antigen it binds to is not known. There are no base qualities to consult, and no much larger clone falls within one base. One collaborating source in Seattle enrolled patients while the patients were actively infected and followed the patients over time throughout the course of disease. The collaborating institutions used their own protocols to collect whole blood in K2EDTA tubes. For TCRbeta analysis, collaborators shipped samples as frozen whole blood, isolated PBMCs, or DNA extracted from either of those sample types. The source of the sample is a study of blood T cell repertoires in COVID-19 (dated by TCRdb to about 2020). Study-wide context: Samples from collaborators originated in the United States, Italy and Spain and spanned both the acute and convalescent phases of COVID-19. The material from the prospective study consisted of cDNA or gDNA derived from T cells, B-cell-depleted T cells, or PBMCs. Subjects who had been exposed to COVID-19, were actively infected with it, or had recovered from it provided the deeply sampled blood TCRbeta repertoires that made up the dataset. The repertoires were released in a freely available public database intended as a resource for research on the immune response to SARS-CoV-2. The samples were drawn from the first 160 participants of the ongoing ImmuneRACE study and from 1,254 subjects provided by 6 global collaborators. A de-identified subject ID, COVID-19 status, age in years and sex were almost always included in the sample metadata. Where available, HLA class I and class II types were taken from metadata supplied by the sample provider and were not determined by assay-based typing.

The CDR3 goes from the cysteine to the phenylalanine over 12 residues. The only DNA kept is the CDR3, 36 bases in frame from the first base. Reading the germline V gene gives CDR1 ENHRY and CDR2 SYGVKD. The germline V end is reduced by 8 bases and the J end by 4 bases; junction bases left unmatched: 2. The immunoSEQ Assay, a bias-controlled multiplex PCR, was used to amplify TCRbeta CDR3 regions from genomic DNA. The paper's data handling went like this. The number of nucleated cells in each sample was estimated from the amplification of reference gene primers within the assay. Sequence reads were collapsed and filtered to measure the absolute abundance of every unique TCRbeta CDR3 rearrangement. For each sample, productive Simpson clonality was calculated as the square root of Simpson's diversity index across productive rearrangements. TCRdb took over this immuneACCESS table, retaining in-frame rearrangements with V and J assigned. Such tables are incomplete; in checked studies, under half of the missing clones stem from an unresolved V gene, and the remainder is unexplained. That table supplies the V and J calls and clone size; D and trimming were determined from the DNA. The sample profile shows more than 300,000 clones; roughly 90% of them were found once. The ten biggest clones cover under 1.1% of the sample.

General conclusions and limits of the study: The amount of clinical and demographic metadata varied by source and participant and was provided uncurated.

This TCR came from a woman between 40 and 50 years old with COVID-19, enrolled during active disease. The chain is encoded by TRBV10-3 joined to TRBJ1-1, with TRBD1 matching 9 junction bases. Sequencing was done on a sample of peripheral blood. The sequence in DNA is TGTGCCATCGGACAGGGGACCACTGAAGCTTTCTTT. It specifies CAIGQGTTEAFF.